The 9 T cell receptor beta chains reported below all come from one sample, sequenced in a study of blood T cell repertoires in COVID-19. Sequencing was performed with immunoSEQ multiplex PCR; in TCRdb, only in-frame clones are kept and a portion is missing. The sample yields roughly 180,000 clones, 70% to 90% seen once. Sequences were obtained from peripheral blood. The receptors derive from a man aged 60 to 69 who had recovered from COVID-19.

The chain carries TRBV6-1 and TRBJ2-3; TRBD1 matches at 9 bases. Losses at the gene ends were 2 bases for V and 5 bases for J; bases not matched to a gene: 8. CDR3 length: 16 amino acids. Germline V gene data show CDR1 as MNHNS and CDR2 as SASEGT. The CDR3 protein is CASSELGQGSGDTQYF. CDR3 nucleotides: TGTGCCAGCAGTGAACTGGGACAGGGCTCCGGAGATACGCAGTATTTT.

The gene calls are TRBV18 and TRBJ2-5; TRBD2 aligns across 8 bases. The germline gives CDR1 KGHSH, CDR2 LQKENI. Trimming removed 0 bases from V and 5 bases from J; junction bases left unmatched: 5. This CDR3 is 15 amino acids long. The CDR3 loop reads CASSPPSSGGETQYF. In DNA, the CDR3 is TGTGCCAGCTCACCACCGTCGTCGGGAGGGGAGACCCAGTACTTC.

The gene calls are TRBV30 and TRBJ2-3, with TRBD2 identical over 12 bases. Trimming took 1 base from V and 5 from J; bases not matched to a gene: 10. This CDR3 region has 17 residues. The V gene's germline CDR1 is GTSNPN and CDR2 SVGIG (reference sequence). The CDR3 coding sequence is TGTGCCTGGAGTGGGGGCCCTAGCGGGGGGGCCGTAGATACGCAGTATTTT. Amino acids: CAWSGGPSGGAVDTQYF.

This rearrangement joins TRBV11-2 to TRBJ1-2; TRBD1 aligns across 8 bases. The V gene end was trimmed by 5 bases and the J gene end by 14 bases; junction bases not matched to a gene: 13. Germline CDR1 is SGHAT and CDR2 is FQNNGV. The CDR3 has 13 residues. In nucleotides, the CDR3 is TGTGCCAGCAGCCCCCGCGGACAGGGTATACCTACCTTC. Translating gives CASSPRGQGIPTF.

The CDR3 loop reads CASTTLHGTSGSIYQYF. CDR3 coding DNA: TGTGCCAGCACGACCCTTCACGGGACTAGCGGTTCCATTTACCAGTATTTT. V is TRBV27 and J is TRBJ2-3; TRBD2 agrees at 11 bases. V shed 7 bases, J shed 12 bases, and the junction held 21 bases outside the gene matches. Germline loops: CDR1 MNHEY, CDR2 SMNVEV (reference sequence). The CDR3 is 17 residues long.

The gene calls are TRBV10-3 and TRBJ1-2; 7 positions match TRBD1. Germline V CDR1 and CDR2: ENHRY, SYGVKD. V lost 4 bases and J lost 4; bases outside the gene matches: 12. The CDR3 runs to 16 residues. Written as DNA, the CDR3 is TGTGCCATCAGTGGAAATCCTACAGGGGAAGTCTATGGCTACACCTTC. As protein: CAISGNPTGEVYGYTF.

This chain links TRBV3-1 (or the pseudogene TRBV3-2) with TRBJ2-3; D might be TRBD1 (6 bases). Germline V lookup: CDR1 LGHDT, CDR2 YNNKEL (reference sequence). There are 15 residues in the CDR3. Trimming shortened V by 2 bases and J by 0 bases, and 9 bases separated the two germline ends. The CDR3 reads CASSQHRASTDTQYF. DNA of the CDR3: TGTGCCAGCAGCCAACACAGGGCTAGCACAGATACGCAGTATTTT.

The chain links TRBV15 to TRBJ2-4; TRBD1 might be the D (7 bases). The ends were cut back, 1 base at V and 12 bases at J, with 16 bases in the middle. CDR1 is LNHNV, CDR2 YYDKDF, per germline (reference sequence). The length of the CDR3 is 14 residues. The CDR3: CATSRGGVQGYQYF. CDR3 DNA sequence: TGTGCCACCAGCAGAGGGGGGGTACAGGGGTATCAGTACTTC. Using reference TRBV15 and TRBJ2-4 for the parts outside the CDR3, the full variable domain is DAMVIQNPRYQVTQFGKPVTLSCSQTLNHNVMYWYQQKSSQAPKLLFHYYDKDFNNEADTPDNFQSRRPNTSFCFLDIRSPGLGDTAMYLCATSRGGVQGYQYFGAGTRLSVL.

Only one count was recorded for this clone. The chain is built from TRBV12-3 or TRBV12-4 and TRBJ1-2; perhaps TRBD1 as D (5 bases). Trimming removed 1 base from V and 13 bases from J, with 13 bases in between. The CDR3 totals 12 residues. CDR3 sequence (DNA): TGTGCCAGCAGTTTAGAGGCGGGGGGTTTCACCTTC. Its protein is CASSLEAGGFTF.